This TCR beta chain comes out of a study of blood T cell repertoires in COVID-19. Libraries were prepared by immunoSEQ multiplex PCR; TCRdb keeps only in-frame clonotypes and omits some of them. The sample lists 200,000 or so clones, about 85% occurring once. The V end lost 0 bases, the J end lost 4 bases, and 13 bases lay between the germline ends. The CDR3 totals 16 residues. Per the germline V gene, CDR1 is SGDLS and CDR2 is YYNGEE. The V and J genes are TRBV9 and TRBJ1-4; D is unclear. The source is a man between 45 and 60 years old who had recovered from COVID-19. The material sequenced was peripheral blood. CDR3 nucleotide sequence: TGTGCCAGCAGCGTAGGCCCAGGAGGTCTTAATGAAAAACTGTTTTTT. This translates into CASSVGPGGLNEKLFF.